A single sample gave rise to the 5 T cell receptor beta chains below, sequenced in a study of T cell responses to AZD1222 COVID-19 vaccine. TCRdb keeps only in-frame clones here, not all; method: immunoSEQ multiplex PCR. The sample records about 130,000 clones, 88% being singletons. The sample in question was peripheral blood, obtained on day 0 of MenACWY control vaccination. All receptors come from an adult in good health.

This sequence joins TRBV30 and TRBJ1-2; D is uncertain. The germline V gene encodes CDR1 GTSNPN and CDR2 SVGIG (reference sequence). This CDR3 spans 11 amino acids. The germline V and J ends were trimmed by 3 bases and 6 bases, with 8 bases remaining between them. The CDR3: CAWRRRDGYTF. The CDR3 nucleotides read TGTGCCTGGAGGAGGAGGGATGGCTACACCTTC.

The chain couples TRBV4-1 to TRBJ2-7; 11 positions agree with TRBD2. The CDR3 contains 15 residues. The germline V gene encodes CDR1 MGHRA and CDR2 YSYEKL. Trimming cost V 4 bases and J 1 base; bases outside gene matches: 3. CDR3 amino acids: CASSLLAGESYEQYF. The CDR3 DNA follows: TGCGCCAGCAGCCTACTAGCGGGAGAATCCTACGAGCAGTACTTC.

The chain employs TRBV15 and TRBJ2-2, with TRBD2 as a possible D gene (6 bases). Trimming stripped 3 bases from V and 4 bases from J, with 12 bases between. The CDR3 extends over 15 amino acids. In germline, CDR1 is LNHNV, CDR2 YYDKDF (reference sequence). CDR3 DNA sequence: TGTGCCACCAGCAGTTCTAGGGGAGGCACCGGGGAGCTGTTTTTT. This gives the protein CATSSSRGGTGELFF.

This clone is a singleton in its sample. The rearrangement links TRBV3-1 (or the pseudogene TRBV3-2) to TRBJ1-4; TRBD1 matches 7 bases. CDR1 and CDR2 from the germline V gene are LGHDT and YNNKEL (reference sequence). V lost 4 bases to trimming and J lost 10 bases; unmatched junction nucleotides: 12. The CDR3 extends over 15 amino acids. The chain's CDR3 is CASSPIRGQGGKLFF. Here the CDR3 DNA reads TGTGCCAGCAGCCCCATTAGGGGGCAAGGTGGAAAACTGTTTTTT.

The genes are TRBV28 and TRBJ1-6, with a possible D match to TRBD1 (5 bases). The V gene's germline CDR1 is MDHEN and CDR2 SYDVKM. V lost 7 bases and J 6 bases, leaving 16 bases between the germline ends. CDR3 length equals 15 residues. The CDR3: CASIAQGAFNSPLHF. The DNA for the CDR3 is TGTGCCAGCATTGCCCAGGGCGCGTTTAATTCACCCCTCCACTTT. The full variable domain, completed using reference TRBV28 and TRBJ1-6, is DVKVTQSSRYLVKRTGEKVFLECVQDMDHENMFWYRQDPGLGLRLIYFSYDVKMKEKGDIPEGYSVSREKKERFSLILESASTNQTSMYLCASIAQGAFNSPLHFGNGTRLTVT.